This T cell receptor (beta chain) was sequenced for a study of cytomegalovirus exposure and HLA in healthy donors. PCR used 60 Vbeta primers and 13 Jbeta primers. The assay was immunoSEQ multiplex PCR, and TCRdb's table has in-frame clones only and misses some. This listing includes about 75,000 clones. Germline CDR1 MGHDK, CDR2 SYGVNS. Trimming at V came to 7 bases and at J to 7 bases, leaving 5 bases not matched to a gene. The CDR3 is made up of 12 amino acids. The clonotype originates from a young man in good health and CMV-seropositive. The specimen sequenced was PBMCs. The rearrangement joins TRBV25-1 to TRBJ1-1; TRBD1 agrees at 8 bases. CDR3 sequence reads: CASNTGGSEAFF. The DNA for the CDR3 is TGTGCCAGCAATACAGGGGGGAGTGAAGCTTTCTTT.